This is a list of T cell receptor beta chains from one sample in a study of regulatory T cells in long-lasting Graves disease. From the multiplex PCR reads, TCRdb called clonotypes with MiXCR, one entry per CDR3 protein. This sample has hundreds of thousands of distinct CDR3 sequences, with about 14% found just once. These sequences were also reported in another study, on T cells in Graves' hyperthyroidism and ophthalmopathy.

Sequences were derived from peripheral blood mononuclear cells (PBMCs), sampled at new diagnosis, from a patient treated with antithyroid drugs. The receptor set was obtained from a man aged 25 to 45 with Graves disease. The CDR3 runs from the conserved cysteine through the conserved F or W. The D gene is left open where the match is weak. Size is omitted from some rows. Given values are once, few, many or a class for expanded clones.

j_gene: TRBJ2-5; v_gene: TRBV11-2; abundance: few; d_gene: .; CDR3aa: CASSLGGTETQYF; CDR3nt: TGTGCCAGCAGCTTAGGGGGGACGGAGACCCAGTACTTC
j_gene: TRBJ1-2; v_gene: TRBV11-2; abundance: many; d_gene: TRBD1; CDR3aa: CASSPTTGKRNYGYTF; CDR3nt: TGTGCCAGCAGCCCGACGACAGGGAAACGTAACTATGGCTACACCTTC
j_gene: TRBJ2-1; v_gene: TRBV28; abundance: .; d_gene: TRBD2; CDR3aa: CASSLRVGVAGKQFF; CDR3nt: TGTGCCAGCAGTTTAAGAGTTGGGGTAGCGGGAAAGCAGTTCTTC
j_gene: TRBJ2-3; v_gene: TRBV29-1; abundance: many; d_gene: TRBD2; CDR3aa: CSAILILAESTDTQYF; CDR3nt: TGCAGCGCTATCCTAATTCTAGCGGAAAGCACAGATACGCAGTATTTT
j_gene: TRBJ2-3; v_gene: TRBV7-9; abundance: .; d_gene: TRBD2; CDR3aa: CASSMRTSGPQYF; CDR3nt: TGTGCCAGCAGCATGCGGACTAGTGGGCCGCAGTATTTT
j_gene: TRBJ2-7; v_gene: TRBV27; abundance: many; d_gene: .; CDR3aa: CASRGNKDYEQYF; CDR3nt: TGTGCCAGCAGAGGCAACAAAGACTACGAGCAGTACTTC
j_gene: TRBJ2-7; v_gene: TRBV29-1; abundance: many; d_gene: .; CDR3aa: CSTTTSTDEQYF; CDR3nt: TGCAGCACGACTACTAGTACCGACGAGCAGTACTTC
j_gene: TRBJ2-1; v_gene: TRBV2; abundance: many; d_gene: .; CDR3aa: CASSVRNEQFF; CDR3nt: TGTGCCAGCAGTGTGAGGAATGAGCAGTTCTTC
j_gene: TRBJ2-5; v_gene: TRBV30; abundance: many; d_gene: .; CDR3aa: CAWSERKETQYF; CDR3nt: TGTGCCTGGAGTGAGAGGAAAGAGACCCAGTACTTC
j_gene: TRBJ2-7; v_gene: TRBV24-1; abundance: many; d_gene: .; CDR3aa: CATSDLSRPYEQYF; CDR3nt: TGTGCCACCAGTGATTTGAGCAGGCCCTACGAGCAGTACTTC
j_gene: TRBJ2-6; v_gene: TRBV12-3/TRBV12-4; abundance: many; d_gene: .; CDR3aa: CASSHTSGSGANVLTF; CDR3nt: TGTGCCAGCAGTCACACCTCAGGTTCAGGGGCCAACGTCCTGACTTTC
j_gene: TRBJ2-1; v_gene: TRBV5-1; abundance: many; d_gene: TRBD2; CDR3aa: CASRGLADQNEQFF; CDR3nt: TGCGCCAGCAGGGGACTAGCGGACCAAAATGAGCAGTTCTTC
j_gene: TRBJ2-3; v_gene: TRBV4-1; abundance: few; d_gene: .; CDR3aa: CASSQDWRKNTDTQYF; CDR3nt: TGCGCCAGCAGCCAAGATTGGCGAAAGAACACAGATACGCAGTATTTT
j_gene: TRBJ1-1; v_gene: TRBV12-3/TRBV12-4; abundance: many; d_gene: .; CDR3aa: CASRRDLGAEAFF; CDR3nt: TGTGCCAGCAGACGCGATTTAGGCGCTGAAGCTTTCTTT
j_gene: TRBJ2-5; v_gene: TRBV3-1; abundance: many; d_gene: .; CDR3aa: CASSQEDVGEETQYF; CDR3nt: TGTGCCAGCAGCCAAGAAGATGTGGGAGAAGAGACCCAGTACTTC
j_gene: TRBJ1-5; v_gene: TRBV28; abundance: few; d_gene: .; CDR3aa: CASSRTELLNQPQHF; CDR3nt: TGTGCCAGCAGTCGGACAGAATTACTGAATCAGCCCCAGCATTTT
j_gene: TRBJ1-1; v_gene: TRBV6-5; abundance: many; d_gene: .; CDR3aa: CASSYSSGRSSLSTEAFF; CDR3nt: TGTGCCAGCAGTTACTCGAGTGGGCGGAGCTCGTTGAGCACTGAAGCTTTCTTT
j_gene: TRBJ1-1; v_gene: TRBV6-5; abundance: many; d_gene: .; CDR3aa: CASSYTPGQVTEAFF; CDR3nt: TGTGCCAGCAGTTACACCCCGGGGCAGGTCACTGAAGCTTTCTTT
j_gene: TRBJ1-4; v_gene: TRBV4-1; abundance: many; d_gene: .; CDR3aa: CASSKGGEKLFF; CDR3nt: TGCGCCAGCAGTAAGGGAGGTGAAAAACTGTTTTTT
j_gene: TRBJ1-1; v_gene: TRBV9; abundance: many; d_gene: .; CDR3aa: CASTPVGTEAFF; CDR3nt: TGTGCCAGCACCCCGGTAGGGACTGAAGCTTTCTTT
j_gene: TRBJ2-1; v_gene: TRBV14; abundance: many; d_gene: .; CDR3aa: CASGTHVYNEQFF; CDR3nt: TGTGCCAGCGGGACCCACGTCTACAATGAGCAGTTCTTC
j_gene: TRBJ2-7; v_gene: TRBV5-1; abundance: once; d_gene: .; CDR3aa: CASSFDGGDEQYF; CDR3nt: TGCGCCAGCAGCTTCGACGGGGGAGACGAGCAGTACTTC
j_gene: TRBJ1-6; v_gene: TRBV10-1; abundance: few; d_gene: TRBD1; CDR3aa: CASSAGGNSPLHF; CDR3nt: TGCGCCAGCAGTGCAGGGGGGAATTCACCCCTCCACTTT
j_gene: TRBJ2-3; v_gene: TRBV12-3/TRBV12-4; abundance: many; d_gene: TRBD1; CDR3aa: CAIIRGRRDTQYF; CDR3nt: TGTGCCATTATCAGGGGGCGGAGGGATACGCAGTATTTT
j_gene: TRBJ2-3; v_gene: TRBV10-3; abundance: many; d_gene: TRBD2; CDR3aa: CAISESGRGYTQYF; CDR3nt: TGTGCCATCAGTGAGAGCGGGAGAGGATATACGCAGTATTTT
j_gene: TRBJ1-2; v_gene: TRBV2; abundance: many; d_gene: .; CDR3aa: CASIFDKIYGYTF; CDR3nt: TGTGCCAGCATTTTTGACAAGATCTATGGCTACACCTTC
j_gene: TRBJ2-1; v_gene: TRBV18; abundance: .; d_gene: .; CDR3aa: CASSPGRVSSYNEQFF; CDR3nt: TGTGCCAGCTCTCCGGGCAGGGTTAGCTCCTACAATGAGCAGTTCTTC
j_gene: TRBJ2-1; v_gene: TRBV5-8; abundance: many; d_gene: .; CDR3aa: CASSTRDEYNEQFF; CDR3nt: TGTGCCAGCAGCACTCGGGACGAATACAATGAGCAGTTCTTC
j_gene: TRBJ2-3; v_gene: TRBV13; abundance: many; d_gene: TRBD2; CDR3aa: CASSSILAGGTDTQYF; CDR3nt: TGTGCCAGCAGCTCAATCCTAGCGGGAGGCACAGATACGCAGTATTTT
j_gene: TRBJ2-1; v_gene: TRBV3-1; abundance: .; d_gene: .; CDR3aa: CASSRGLSNEQFF; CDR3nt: TGTGCCAGCAGCCGCGGACTGTCCAATGAGCAGTTCTTC
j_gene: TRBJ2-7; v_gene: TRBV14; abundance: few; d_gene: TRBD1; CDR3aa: CASSPGTVEQYF; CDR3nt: TGTGCCAGCAGCCCGGGGACAGTCGAGCAGTACTTC
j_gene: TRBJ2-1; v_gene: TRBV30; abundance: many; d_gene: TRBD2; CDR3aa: CAWSSTTSEQFF; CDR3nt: TGTGCCTGGAGTTCTACGACTAGCGAGCAGTTCTTC
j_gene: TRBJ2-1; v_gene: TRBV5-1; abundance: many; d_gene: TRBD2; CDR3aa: CASSSPPGLAGGPSYNEQFF; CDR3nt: TGCGCCAGCAGCTCCCCCCCGGGACTAGCGGGAGGGCCCTCCTACAATGAGCAGTTCTTC
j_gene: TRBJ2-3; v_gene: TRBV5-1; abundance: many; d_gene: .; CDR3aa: CASSPGPPRTDTQYF; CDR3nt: TGCGCCAGCAGCCCCGGGCCCCCGAGGACAGATACGCAGTATTTT
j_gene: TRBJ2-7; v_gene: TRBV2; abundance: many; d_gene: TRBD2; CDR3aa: CASSELAGALDEQYF; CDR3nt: TGTGCCAGCAGTGAGTTGGCGGGAGCATTGGACGAGCAGTACTTC
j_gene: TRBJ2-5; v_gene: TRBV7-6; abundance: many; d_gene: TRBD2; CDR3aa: CASRRRLAGEETQYF; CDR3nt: TGTGCCAGCAGACGAAGACTAGCGGGAGAAGAGACCCAGTACTTC
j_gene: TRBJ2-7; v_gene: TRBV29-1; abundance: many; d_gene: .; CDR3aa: CSVEKRGGTYEQYF; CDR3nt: TGCAGCGTTGAGAAGCGCGGAGGCACCTACGAGCAGTACTTC
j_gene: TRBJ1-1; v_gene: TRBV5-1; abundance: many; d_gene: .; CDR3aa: CASSLWGMNTEAFF; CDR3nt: TGCGCCAGCAGCTTGTGGGGAATGAACACTGAAGCTTTCTTT
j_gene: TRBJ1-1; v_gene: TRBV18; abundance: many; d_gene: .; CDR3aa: CASSPVPMNTEAFF; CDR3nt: TGTGCCAGCTCTCCCGTGCCGATGAACACTGAAGCTTTCTTT